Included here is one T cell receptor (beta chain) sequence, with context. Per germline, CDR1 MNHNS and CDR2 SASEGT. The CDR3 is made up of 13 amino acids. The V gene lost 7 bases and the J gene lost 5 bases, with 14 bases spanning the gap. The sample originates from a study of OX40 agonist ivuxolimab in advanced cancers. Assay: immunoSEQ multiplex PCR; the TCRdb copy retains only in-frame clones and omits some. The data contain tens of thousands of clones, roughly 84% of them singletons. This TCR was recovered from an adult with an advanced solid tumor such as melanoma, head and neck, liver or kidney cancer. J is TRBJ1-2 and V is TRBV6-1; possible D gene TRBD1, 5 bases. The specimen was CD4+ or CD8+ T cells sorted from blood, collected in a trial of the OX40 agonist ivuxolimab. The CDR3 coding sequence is TGTGCCAGCACGGCAGGGTCCCTGTATGGCTACACCTTC. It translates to CASTAGSLYGYTF.